A single sample is the source of the 5 T cell receptor beta chains below, sequenced in a study of blood T cell repertoires in COVID-19. Generated by immunoSEQ multiplex PCR, the TCRdb table keeps only in-frame clones and is missing some. The table includes around 60,000 clones, over 55% detected once. Sequencing was performed on peripheral blood. The receptors here all came from a woman in her 70s with COVID-19, enrolled during active disease.

This clone has just one count. The genes are TRBV15 and TRBJ2-3, with 9 nucleotides matching TRBD2. The V gene end was trimmed by 1 base and the J gene end by 1 base; junction bases not matched to a gene: 0. Germline V gene lookup returns CDR1 LNHNV and CDR2 YYDKDF (reference sequence). The CDR3 has 15 residues. The CDR3 loop reads CATSRGGRGTDTQYF. The DNA for the CDR3 is TGTGCCACCAGCAGAGGCGGGAGGGGCACAGATACGCAGTATTTT.

This rearrangement joins TRBV5-1 to TRBJ2-5; 14 bases match TRBD2. CDR1 and CDR2 from the germline V gene are SGHRS and YFSETQ. The CDR3 loop spans 16 amino acids. The V segment lost 4 bases and the J segment 4 bases; nucleotides outside the gene matches: 6. This CDR3 is CASSPGGLAGGETQYF. In DNA form, the CDR3 reads TGCGCCAGCAGCCCAGGAGGACTAGCGGGGGGAGAGACCCAGTACTTC.

The rearrangement uses TRBV20-1 and TRBJ1-1, with 7 bases that match TRBD1. V lost 6 bases and J lost 10; bases outside the gene matches: 5. The CDR3 sequence is 10 residues long. Germline CDR1 DFQATT, CDR2 SNEGSKA (reference sequence). The CDR3 reads CSANRDRAFF. As DNA, the CDR3 is TGCAGTGCCAACCGGGACAGAGCTTTCTTT.

This clone was counted a few times. The genes are TRBV18 and TRBJ1-1; D might be TRBD1 (5 bases). The CDR3 sequence is 16 residues long. V shed 6 bases and J shed 0 bases, with 17 bases lying between them. The V gene's germline CDR1 is KGHSH and CDR2 LQKENI. The CDR3 bases are TGTGCCAGCTCCCCCCGGGCAGGCAGGGTGAACACTGAAGCTTTCTTT. Its protein is CASSPRAGRVNTEAFF.

Sample share makes this clone medium-sized. The chain carries TRBV7-2 and TRBJ1-5, with TRBD1 matching 7 bases. Germline loops: CDR1 SGHTA, CDR2 FQGNSA. The CDR3 is 14 amino acids. After removal of 4 bases from V and 6 bases from J, the junction contained 6 bases not matched to a gene. This CDR3 is CASSSQGGGQPQHF. As DNA, the CDR3 is TGTGCCAGCAGCTCTCAGGGGGGCGGTCAGCCCCAGCATTTT.